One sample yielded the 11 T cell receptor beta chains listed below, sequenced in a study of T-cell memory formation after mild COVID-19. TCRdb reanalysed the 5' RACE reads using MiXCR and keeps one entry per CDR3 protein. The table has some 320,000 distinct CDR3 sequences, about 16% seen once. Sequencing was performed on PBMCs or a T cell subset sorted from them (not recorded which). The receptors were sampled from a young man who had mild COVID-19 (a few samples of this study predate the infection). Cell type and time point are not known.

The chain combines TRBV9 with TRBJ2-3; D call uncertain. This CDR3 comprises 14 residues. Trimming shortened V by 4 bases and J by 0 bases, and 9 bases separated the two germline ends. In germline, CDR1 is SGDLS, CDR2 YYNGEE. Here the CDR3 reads CASSTTTSTDTQYF. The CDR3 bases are TGTGCCAGCAGCACTACGACTAGCACAGATACGCAGTATTTT.

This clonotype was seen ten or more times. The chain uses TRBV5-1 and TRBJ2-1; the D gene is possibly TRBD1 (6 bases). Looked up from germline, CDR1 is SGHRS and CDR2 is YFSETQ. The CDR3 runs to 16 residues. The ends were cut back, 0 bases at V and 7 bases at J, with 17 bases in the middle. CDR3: CASSLGGRARMNEQFF. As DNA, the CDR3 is TGCGCCAGCAGCTTGGGGGGGCGAGCCCGCATGAATGAGCAGTTCTTC.

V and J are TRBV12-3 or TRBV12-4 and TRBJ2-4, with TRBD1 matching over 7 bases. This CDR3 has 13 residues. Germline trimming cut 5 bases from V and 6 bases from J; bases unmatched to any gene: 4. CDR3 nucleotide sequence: TGTGCCAGCAGTCCGACAGGGCCAAACATTCAGTACTTC. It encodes CASSPTGPNIQYF.

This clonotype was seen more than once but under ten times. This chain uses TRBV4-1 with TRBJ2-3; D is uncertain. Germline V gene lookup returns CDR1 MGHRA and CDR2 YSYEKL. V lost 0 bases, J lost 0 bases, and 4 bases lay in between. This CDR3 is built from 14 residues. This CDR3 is CASSQDDSTDTQYF. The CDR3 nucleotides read TGCGCCAGCAGCCAAGATGACAGCACAGATACGCAGTATTTT.

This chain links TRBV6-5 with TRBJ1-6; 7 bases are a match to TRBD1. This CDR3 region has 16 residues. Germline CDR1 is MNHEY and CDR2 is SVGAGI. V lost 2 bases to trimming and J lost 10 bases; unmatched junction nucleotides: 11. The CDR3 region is CASSYGSQGVGSPLHF. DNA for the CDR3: TGTGCCAGCAGTTACGGGTCCCAGGGGGTTGGCTCACCCCTCCACTTT.

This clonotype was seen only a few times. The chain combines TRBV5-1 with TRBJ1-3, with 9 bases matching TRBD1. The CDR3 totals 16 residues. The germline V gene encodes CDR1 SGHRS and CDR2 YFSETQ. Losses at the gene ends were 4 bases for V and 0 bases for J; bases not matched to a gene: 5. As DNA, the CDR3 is TGCGCCAGCAGCGGGACAGGGACTAGCTCTGGAAACACCATATATTTT. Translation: CASSGTGTSSGNTIYF.

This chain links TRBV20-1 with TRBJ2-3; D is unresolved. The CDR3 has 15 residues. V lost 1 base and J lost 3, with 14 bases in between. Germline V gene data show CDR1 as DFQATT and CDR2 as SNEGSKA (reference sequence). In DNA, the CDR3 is TGCAGTGCTAGAGGCATGACCTCCGGGACAGATACGCAGTATTTT. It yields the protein CSARGMTSGTDTQYF.

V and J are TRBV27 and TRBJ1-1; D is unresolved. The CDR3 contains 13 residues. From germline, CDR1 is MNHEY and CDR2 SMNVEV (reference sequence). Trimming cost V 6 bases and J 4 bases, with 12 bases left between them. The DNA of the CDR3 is TGTGCCAGCAGGCACGGCGTTGGCACTGAAGCTTTCTTT. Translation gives CASRHGVGTEAFF.

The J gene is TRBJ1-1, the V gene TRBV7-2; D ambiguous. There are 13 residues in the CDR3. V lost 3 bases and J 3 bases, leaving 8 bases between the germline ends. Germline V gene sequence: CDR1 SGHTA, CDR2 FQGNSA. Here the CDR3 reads CASSFWEDTEAFF. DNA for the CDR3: TGTGCCAGCAGCTTCTGGGAGGACACTGAAGCTTTCTTT.

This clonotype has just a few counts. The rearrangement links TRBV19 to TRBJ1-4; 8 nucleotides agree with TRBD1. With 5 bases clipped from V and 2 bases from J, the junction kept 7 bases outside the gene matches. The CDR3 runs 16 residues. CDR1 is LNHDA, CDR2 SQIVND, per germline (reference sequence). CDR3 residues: CASSGTGAATNEKLFF. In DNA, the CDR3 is TGTGCCAGTAGTGGGACAGGAGCCGCGACTAATGAAAAACTGTTTTTT.

CDR3 sequence (DNA): TGCGCCAGCAGCCAAGGGTTCAGCAACACTGAAGCTTTCTTT. This encodes CASSQGFSNTEAFF. This rearrangement joins TRBV4-3 to TRBJ1-1, with D uncertain. CDR1 and CDR2 from the germline V gene are LGHNA and YSLEER. Between the trimmed V and J ends, which lost 1 base and 2 bases, there was a span of 8 bases. This CDR3 is built from 14 residues.